Following are 20 T cell receptor beta chains from one sample sequenced in a study of T-cell reconstitution after alpha-beta-depleted transplantation in children. As it was prepared, the TCRbeta library received unique molecular identifiers. TCRdb independently ran MiXCR on the PCR reads; one entry per CDR3 protein. The data hold about 110,000 distinct CDR3 sequences, with around 6.4% observed a single time. The source material was PBMCs, mostly from graft donor cells, sampled 360 days after TCRalphabeta/CD19-depleted stem cell transplant. The source is a male patient between 2 and 10 years old who had a stem cell transplant for acute lymphoblastic leukemia, so the T cells may come from the graft donor.

This clonotype was recorded a few times. The genes are TRBV4-1 and TRBJ2-7; D is possibly TRBD2 (6 bases). Between the trimmed V and J ends, which lost 0 bases and 2 bases, there was a span of 11 bases. There are 15 residues in the CDR3. CDR1 and CDR2 from the germline V gene are MGHRA and YSYEKL. Here the CDR3 DNA reads TGCGCCAGCAGCCAAGAGGTGCGGGATACCTACGAGCAGTACTTC. This sequence encodes CASSQEVRDTYEQYF.

The chain couples TRBV28 to TRBJ1-4; D possibly corresponds to TRBD1 (6 bases). Trimming cost V 7 bases and J 10 bases, with 22 bases left between them. The CDR3 covers 15 residues. Germline CDR1 is MDHEN and CDR2 is SYDVKM. The CDR3 reads CASTRHRGPGGKLFF. The CDR3 nucleotides read TGTGCCAGCACCCGCCACCGGGGGCCTGGGGGAAAACTGTTTTTT.

Many counts were recorded for this clonotype. The chain carries TRBV4-3 and TRBJ2-5; D may be TRBD1 or TRBD2 (6 bases each). The CDR3 sequence is 15 residues long. The V gene lost 4 bases and the J gene lost 4 bases, with 16 bases spanning the gap. The V gene's germline CDR1 is LGHNA and CDR2 YSLEER. CDR3 DNA: TGCGCCAGCAGCCCGCGGGACAAAAGGGGAGAGACCCAGTACTTC. Amino acid sequence: CASSPRDKRGETQYF.

Notes on this clonotype: Given a much more abundant clone one base away, this may be a read error. V gene TRBV9 combines with J gene TRBJ2-1, with D perhaps matching TRBD1 (6 bases). The germline V gene encodes CDR1 SGDLS and CDR2 YYNGEE. The CDR3 extends over 15 amino acids. The CDR3 DNA sequence: TGTGCCGGCAGCGTAGGGGGAAGAGGCGACAATGAGCAGTTCTTC. It specifies CAGSVGGRGDNEQFF.

This clonotype occurred many times. In nucleotides, the CDR3 is TGTGCCAGCAGCTTCGAGGGAGGGCGAGAAGAGCAGTACTTC. It is translated as CASSFEGGREEQYF. The chain uses TRBV7-9 and TRBJ2-7, with 7 positions matching TRBD2. Germline V lookup: CDR1 SEHNR, CDR2 FQNEAQ (reference sequence). The trim removed 3 bases at V and 7 bases at J, leaving 9 bases unmatched. The CDR3 runs 14 residues. The whole variable domain, filled in from reference TRBV7-9 and TRBJ2-7, reads DTGVSQNPRHKITKRGQNVTFRCDPISEHNRLYWYRQTLGQGPEFLTYFQNEAQLEKSRLLSDRFSAERPKGSFSTLEIQRTEQGDSAMYLCASSFEGGREEQYFGPGTRLTVT.

This clonotype was counted at least ten times. This chain connects TRBV7-6 to TRBJ2-1; 11 bases agree with TRBD2. With 1 base clipped from V and 8 bases from J, the junction kept 10 bases outside the gene matches. This CDR3 spans 17 amino acids. The V gene's germline CDR1 is SGHVS and CDR2 FNYEAQ. CDR3 DNA sequence: TGTGCCAGCAGCTTAGTTGTGGGACTAGCGGTAGGGGATGAGCAGTTCTTC. This codes for CASSLVVGLAVGDEQFF.

This clonotype came up a few times. CDR3 in DNA: TGCAGTGCTAGAGATGGAGCTTCCCTCCACTTT. This codes for CSARDGASLHF. The chain links TRBV20-1 to TRBJ1-6; D gene ambiguous. Germline V gene data show CDR1 as DFQATT and CDR2 as SNEGSKA (reference sequence). Trimming took off 0 bases at V and 14 bases at J, with 8 bases between the two ends. CDR3 length equals 11 residues.

This CDR3 reads CASSYDRAGNTIYF. The CDR3 nucleotides read TGTGCCAGCAGCTACGACAGGGCTGGAAACACCATATATTTT. The chain is built from TRBV28 and TRBJ1-3; 7 bases are shared with TRBD1. The CDR3 length is 14 residues. Unmatched junction bases numbered 4, after V lost 6 bases and J lost 2 bases. Looked up from germline, CDR1 is MDHEN and CDR2 is SYDVKM.

Ten or more counts support this clonotype. The chain has TRBV29-1 and TRBJ2-3, with 8 bases matching TRBD1. Germline CDR1 and CDR2: SQVTM and ANQGSEA. Trimming removed 5 bases from V and 9 bases from J; junction bases left unmatched: 7. This CDR3 contains 12 residues. CDR3 DNA: TGCAGCGTTCTAGGACAGGGAAGAACGCAGTATTTT. Translation: CSVLGQGRTQYF.

This clonotype has a single count. V is TRBV6-1 and J is TRBJ2-7, with 9 nucleotides matching TRBD2. The ends lost 8 bases at V and 7 bases at J; junction bases unmatched: 9. This CDR3 contains 13 residues. Per germline, CDR1 MNHNS and CDR2 SASEGT. The CDR3 spells CASGVAGAGEQYF. Written as DNA, the CDR3 is TGTGCCAGCGGCGTAGCGGGAGCGGGTGAGCAGTACTTC.

The chain links TRBV4-2 to TRBJ1-1, with D unresolved. The V gene lost 3 bases and the J gene lost 0 bases, with 14 bases spanning the gap. Per the germline V gene, CDR1 is LGHNA and CDR2 is YNFKEQ. The CDR3 is 16 amino acids. CDR3 bases: TGTGCCAGCAGCCAGGGTTTAGGGCGGCTGAACACTGAAGCTTTCTTT. It specifies CASSQGLGRLNTEAFF.

The chain recombines TRBV6-6 with TRBJ1-1; D remains unclear. Germline CDR1 is MNHNY and CDR2 is SVGAGI (reference sequence). With 0 bases removed from V and 4 bases from J, the gap between germline ends came to 6 bases. This CDR3 is 13 amino acids long. CDR3 in DNA: TGTGCCAGCAGTTACTCGGAAAGCACTGAAGCTTTCTTT. Its translation: CASSYSESTEAFF.

This clonotype was seen only once. The V and J genes are TRBV4-2 and TRBJ2-2; 8 bases agree with TRBD2. This CDR3 comprises 16 residues. Germline values: CDR1 LGHNA, CDR2 YNFKEQ. Trimming took 1 base from V and 5 from J; bases not matched to a gene: 6. For the CDR3, the DNA is TGTGCCAGCAGCCAAGGGCGGGGGGCCGGAACCGGGGAGCTGTTTTTT. Protein sequence: CASSQGRGAGTGELFF.

This rearrangement joins TRBV7-9 to TRBJ1-4; D may be TRBD1 (5 bases). V was cut by 3 bases and J by 3 bases, with 14 bases left in between. The CDR3 is 16 amino acids. CDR1 is SEHNR and CDR2 is FQNEAQ in the germline V gene (reference sequence). CDR3 region: CASSLRGDGANEKLFF. In nucleotides, the CDR3 is TGTGCCAGCAGCTTGAGGGGCGATGGAGCTAATGAAAAACTGTTTTTT.

In DNA, the CDR3 is TGTGCCAGCAGCCAAGATGTAGGCCCGACCTACGAGCAGTACTTC. Translated, it gives CASSQDVGPTYEQYF. The gene calls are TRBV3-1 and TRBJ2-7; D remains ambiguous. CDR3 length: 15 residues. V dropped 0 bases and J dropped 2 bases, with 11 bases sitting between them. In germline, CDR1 is LGHDT, CDR2 YNNKEL (reference sequence).

This sequence joins TRBV4-3 and TRBJ2-5; D not resolved. Deletions cut 0 bases from V and 4 bases from J, with 9 bases between. CDR3 length equals 14 residues. Germline V lookup: CDR1 LGHNA, CDR2 YSLEER. CDR3 loop: CASSQDLVGETQYF. The CDR3 coding sequence is TGCGCCAGCAGCCAAGATTTGGTGGGAGAGACCCAGTACTTC.

This sequence joins TRBV2 and TRBJ2-2, with D tentatively TRBD1 or TRBD2 (6 bases each). Deletions cut 3 bases from V and 6 bases from J, with 14 bases between. The CDR3 consists of 15 residues. CDR1 is SNHLY, CDR2 FYNNEI, per germline. The DNA for the CDR3 is TGTGCCAGCAGTGAGGGGGGCCCGCGGGCCGGGGAGCTGTTTTTT. It translates to CASSEGGPRAGELFF.

This clonotype was detected a few times. J is TRBJ2-6 and V is TRBV27; 8 positions agree with TRBD2. The CDR3 covers 16 residues. Germline CDR1 and CDR2: MNHEY and SMNVEV (reference sequence). V gave up 8 bases and J gave up 5 bases; unmatched junction bases: 11. The CDR3 DNA reads as TGTGCCAGCGCCCCTCGGGGGGGGATTCGGGCCAACGTCCTGACTTTC. The encoded protein is CASAPRGGIRANVLTF.

The chain couples TRBV7-8 to TRBJ2-5; D gene ambiguous. Trimming took 5 bases from V and 4 from J, leaving 14 bases between them. The length of the CDR3 is 14 residues. Germline-derived CDR1 and CDR2 are SGHVS and FQNEAQ. CDR3 bases: TGTGCCAGCAGCCCCCTCCGCGGCGGAGAGACCCAGTACTTC. This translates into CASSPLRGGETQYF.

This clonotype was recorded many times. The rearrangement uses TRBV27 and TRBJ2-3, with 8 nucleotides matching TRBD1. This CDR3 region has 17 residues. CDR1 is MNHEY, CDR2 SMNVEV, per germline (reference sequence). V dropped 5 bases and J dropped 6; count of bases not matched to a gene: 16. The CDR3, as DNA: TGTGCCAGCAGTCCATTTACCCTCCAGGGGGCAGAGGATACGCAGTATTTT. Protein: CASSPFTLQGAEDTQYF.